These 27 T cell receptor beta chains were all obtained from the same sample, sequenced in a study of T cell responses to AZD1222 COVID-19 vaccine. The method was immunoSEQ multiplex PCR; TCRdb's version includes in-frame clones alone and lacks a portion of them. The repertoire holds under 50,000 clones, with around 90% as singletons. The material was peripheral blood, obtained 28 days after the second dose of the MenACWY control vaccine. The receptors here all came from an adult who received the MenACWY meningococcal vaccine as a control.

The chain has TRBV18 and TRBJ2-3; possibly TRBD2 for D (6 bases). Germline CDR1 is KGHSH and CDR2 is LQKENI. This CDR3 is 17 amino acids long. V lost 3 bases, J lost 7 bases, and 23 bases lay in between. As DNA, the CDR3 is TGTGCCAGCTCACCTCTGAAGGAGGGTGGCCCCACTCATACGCAGTATTTT. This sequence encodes CASSPLKEGGPTHTQYF.

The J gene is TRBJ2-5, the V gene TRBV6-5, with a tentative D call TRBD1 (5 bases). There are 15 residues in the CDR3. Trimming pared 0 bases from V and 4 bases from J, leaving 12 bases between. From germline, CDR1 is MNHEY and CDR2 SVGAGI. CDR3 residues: CASSYSGVTRETQYF. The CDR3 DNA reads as TGTGCCAGCAGTTACTCAGGGGTGACCCGAGAGACCCAGTACTTC.

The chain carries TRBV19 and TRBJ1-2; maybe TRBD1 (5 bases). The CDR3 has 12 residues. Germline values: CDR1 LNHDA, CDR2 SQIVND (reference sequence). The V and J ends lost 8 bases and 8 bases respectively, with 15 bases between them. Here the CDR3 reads CASGTTGGGYTF. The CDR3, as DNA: TGTGCCAGTGGAACCACAGGCGGCGGCTACACCTTC.

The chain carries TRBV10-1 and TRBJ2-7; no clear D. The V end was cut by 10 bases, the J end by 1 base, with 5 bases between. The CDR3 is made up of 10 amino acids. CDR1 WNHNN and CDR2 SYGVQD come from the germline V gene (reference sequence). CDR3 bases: TGCGCCAAAGGATCCTACGAGCAGTACTTC. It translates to CAKGSYEQYF.

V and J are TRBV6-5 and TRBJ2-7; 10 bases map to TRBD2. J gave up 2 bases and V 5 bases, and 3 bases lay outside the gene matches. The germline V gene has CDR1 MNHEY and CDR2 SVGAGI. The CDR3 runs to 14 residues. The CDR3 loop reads CASSIAGGPYEQYF. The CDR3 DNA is TGTGCCAGCAGTATAGCGGGAGGCCCCTACGAGCAGTACTTC.

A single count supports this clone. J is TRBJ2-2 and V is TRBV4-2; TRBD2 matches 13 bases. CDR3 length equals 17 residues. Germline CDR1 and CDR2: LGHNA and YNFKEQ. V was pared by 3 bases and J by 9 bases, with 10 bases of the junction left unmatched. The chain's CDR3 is CASSHTGLAGESRELFF. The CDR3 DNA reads TGTGCCAGCAGCCACACTGGACTAGCGGGAGAAAGCCGGGAGCTGTTTTTT.

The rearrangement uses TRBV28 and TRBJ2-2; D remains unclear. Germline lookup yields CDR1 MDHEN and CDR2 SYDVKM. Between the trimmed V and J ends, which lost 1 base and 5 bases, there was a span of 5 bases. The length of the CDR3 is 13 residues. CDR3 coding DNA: TGTGCCAGCAGTTTATTACGAACCGGGGAGCTGTTTTTT. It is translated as CASSLLRTGELFF.

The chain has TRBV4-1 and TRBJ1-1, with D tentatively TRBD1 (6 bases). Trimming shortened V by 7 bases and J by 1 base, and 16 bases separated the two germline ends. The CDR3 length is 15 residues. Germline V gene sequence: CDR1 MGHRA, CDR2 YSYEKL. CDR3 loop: CASTRTENSNTEAFF. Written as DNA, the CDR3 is TGCGCCAGCACACGGACAGAGAACTCGAACACTGAAGCTTTCTTT.

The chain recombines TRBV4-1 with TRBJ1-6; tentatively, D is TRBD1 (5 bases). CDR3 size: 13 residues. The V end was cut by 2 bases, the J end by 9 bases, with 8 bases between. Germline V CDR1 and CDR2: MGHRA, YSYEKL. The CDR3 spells CASSQMGGSPLHF. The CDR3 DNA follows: TGCGCCAGCAGCCAAATGGGGGGTTCACCCCTCCACTTT.

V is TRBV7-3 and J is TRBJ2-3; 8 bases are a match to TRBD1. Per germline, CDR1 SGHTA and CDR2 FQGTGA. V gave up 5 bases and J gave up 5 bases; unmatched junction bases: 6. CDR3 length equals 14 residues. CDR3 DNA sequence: TGTGCCAGCAGCGACTACAGGGGGATAGATACGCAGTATTTT. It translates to CASSDYRGIDTQYF.

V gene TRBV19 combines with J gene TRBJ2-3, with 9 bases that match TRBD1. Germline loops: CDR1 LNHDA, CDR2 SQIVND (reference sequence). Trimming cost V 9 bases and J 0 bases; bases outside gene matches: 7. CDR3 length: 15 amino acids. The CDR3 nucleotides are TGTGCCAGCATGCACAGGGGGCTTAGCACAGATACGCAGTATTTT. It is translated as CASMHRGLSTDTQYF.

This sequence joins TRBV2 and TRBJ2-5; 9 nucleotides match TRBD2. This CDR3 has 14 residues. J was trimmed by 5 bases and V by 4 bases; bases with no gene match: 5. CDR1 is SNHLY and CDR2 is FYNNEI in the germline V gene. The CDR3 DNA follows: TGTGCCAGCAGTGTGGGACTAGCTATGGAGACCCAGTACTTC. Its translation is CASSVGLAMETQYF.

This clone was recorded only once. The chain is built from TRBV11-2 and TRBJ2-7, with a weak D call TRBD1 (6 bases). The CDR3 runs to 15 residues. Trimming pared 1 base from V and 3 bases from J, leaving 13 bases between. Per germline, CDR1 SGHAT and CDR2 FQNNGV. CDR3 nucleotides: TGTGCCAGCAGCTTAGGTCCGGGACACTACTACGAGCAGTACTTC. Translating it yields CASSLGPGHYYEQYF.

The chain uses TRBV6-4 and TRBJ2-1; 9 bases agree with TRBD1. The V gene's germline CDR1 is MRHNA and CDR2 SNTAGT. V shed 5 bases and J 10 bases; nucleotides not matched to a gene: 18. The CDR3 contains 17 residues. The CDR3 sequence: CASSPHAGTGNSGEQFF. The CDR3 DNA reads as TGTGCCAGCAGTCCTCACGCCGGGACAGGGAATTCAGGGGAGCAGTTCTTC.

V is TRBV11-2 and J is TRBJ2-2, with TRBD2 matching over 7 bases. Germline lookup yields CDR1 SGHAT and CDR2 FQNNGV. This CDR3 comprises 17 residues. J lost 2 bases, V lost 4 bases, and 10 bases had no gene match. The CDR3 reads CASSWGGKRGNTGELFF. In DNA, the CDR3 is TGTGCCAGCAGCTGGGGTGGGAAGCGGGGAAACACCGGGGAGCTGTTTTTT.

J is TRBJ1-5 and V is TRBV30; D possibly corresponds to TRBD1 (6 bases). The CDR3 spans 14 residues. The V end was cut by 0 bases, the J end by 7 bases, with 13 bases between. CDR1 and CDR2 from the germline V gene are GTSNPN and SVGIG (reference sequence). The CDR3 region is CAWSVGGRGQPQHF. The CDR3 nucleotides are TGTGCCTGGAGTGTAGGGGGTCGGGGACAGCCCCAGCATTTT.

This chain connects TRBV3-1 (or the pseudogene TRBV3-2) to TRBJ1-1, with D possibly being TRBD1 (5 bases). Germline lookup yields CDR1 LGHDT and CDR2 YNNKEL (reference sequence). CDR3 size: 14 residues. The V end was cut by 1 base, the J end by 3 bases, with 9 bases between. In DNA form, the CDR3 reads TGTGCCAGCAGCCAAGGGTGGGGGGACACTGAAGCTTTCTTT. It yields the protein CASSQGWGDTEAFF.

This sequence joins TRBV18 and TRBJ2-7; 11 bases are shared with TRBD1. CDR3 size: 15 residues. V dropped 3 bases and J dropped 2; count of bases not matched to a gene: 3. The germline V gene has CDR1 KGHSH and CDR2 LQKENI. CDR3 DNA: TGTGCCAGCTCACCGGGGACAGGGGGTCCCTACGAGCAGTACTTC. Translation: CASSPGTGGPYEQYF.

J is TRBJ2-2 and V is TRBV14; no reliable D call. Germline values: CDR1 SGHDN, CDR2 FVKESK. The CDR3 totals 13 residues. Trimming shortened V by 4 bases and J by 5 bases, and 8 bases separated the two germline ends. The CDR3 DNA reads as TGTGCCAGCAGCCCCCAAGCGACCGGGGAGCTGTTTTTT. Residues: CASSPQATGELFF.

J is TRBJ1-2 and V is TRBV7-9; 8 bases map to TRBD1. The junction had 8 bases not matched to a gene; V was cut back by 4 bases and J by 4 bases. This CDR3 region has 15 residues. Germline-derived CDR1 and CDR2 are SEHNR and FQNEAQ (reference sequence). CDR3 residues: CASSSSRGRAYGYTF. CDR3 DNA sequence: TGTGCCAGCAGCTCTTCCAGGGGGCGTGCCTATGGCTACACCTTC.

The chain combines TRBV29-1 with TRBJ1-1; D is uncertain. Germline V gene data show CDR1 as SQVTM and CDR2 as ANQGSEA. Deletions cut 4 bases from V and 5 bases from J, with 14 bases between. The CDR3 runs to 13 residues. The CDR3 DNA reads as TGCAGCGTTGCCTTATGGAGGAGAACTGAAGCTTTCTTT. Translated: CSVALWRRTEAFF.

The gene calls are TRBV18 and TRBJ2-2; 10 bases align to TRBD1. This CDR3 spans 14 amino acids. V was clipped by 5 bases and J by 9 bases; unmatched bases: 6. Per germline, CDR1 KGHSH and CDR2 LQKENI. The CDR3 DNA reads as TGTGCCAGCTCATCCGACAGGGGGCTGAGGGAGCTGTTTTTT. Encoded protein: CASSSDRGLRELFF.

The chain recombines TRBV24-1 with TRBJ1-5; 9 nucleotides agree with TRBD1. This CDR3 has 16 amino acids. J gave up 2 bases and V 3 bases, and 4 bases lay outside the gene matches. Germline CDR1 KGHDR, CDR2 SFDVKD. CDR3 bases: TGTGCCACCAGTGATACCGGGACAGGGCGCAATCAGCCCCAGCATTTT. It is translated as CATSDTGTGRNQPQHF.

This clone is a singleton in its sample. CDR3 protein: CASSPRWYSYNEQFF. The CDR3 DNA is TGTGCCAGCAGCCCGAGGTGGTATTCCTACAATGAGCAGTTCTTC. The chain joins TRBV11-1 to TRBJ2-1, with D unclear. The V gene's germline CDR1 is SGHAT and CDR2 FQDESV (reference sequence). The CDR3 contains 15 residues. With 5 bases removed from V and 1 base from J, the gap between germline ends came to 12 bases.

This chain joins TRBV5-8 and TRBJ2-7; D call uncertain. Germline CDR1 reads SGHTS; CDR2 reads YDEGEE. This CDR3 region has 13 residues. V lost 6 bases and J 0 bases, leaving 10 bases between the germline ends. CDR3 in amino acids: CASTEPSSYEQYF. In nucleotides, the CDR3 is TGTGCCAGCACCGAACCGTCCTCCTACGAGCAGTACTTC.

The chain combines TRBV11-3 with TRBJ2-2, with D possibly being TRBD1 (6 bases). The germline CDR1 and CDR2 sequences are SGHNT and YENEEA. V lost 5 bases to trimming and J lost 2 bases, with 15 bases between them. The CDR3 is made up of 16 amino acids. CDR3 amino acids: CASSPSWGRNTGELFF. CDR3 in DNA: TGTGCCAGCAGCCCTAGTTGGGGGCGCAACACCGGGGAGCTGTTTTTT.

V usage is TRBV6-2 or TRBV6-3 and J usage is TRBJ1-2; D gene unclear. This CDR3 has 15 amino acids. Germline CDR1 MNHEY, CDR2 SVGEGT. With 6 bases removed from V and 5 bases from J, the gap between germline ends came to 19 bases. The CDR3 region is CASSGHTAPLYGYTF. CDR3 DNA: TGTGCCAGCAGCGGGCACACCGCACCCCTGTATGGCTACACCTTC.